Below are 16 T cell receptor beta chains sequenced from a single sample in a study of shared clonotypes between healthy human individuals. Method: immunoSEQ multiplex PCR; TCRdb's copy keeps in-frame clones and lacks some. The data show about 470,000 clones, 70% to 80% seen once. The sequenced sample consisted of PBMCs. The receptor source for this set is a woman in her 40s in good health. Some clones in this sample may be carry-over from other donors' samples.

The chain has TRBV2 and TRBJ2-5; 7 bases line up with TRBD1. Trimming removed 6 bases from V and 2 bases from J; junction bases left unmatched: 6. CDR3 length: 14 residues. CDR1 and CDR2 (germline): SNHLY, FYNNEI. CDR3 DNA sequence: TGTGCCAGCAGCTACGGGACAGCACAAGAGACCCAGTACTTC. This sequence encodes CASSYGTAQETQYF.

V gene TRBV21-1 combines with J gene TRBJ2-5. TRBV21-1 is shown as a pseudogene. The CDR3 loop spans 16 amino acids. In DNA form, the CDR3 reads TGTGCCAGCAGCAAATCCCGGACGGCCTGCTGGGAGACCCAGTACTTC. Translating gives CASSKSRTACWETQYF.

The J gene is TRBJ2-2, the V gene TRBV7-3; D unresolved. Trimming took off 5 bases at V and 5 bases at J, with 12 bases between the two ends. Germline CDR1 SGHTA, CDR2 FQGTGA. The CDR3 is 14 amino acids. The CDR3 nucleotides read TGTGCCAGCAGCCCCCGAAGGTCAACCGGGGAGCTGTTTTTT. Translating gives CASSPRRSTGELFF.

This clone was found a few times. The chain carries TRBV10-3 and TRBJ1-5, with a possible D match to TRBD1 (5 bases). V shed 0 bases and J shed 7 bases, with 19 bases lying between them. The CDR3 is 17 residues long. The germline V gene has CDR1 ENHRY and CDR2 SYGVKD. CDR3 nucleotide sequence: TGTGCCATCAGTGAGTCGATCTCCCAGGGTTGGAGGCAGCCCCAGCATTTT. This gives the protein CAISESISQGWRQPQHF.

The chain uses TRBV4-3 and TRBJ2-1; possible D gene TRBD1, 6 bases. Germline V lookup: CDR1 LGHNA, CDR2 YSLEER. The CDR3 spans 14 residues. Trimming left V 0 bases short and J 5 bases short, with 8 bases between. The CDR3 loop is CASSQDPGDNEQFF. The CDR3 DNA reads TGCGCCAGCAGCCAAGATCCAGGGGACAATGAGCAGTTCTTC.

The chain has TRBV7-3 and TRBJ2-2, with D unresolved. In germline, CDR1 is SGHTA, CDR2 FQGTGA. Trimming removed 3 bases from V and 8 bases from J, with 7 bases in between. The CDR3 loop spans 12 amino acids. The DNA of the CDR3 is TGTGCCAGCAGCTTGGCTATTGGGGAGCTGTTTTTT. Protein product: CASSLAIGELFF.

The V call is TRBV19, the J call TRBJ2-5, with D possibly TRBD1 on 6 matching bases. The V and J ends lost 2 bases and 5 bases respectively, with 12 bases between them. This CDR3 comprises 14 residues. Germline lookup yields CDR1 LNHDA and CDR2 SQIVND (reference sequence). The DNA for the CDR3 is TGTGCCAGTAGTATACAACCAGGGGTGGAGACCCAGTACTTC. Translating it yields CASSIQPGVETQYF.

DNA for the CDR3: TGCGCCAGCAGCCAAAGGACAGGAGAGCTGTTTTTT. Amino acid sequence: CASSQRTGELFF. The V and J genes are TRBV4-1 and TRBJ2-2; 7 bases match TRBD1. The germline V gene encodes CDR1 MGHRA and CDR2 YSYEKL. There are 12 residues in the CDR3. Trimming at V came to 2 bases and at J to 11 bases, leaving 2 bases not matched to a gene.

The CDR3 loop is CASSLTRTANTGELFF. The DNA of the CDR3 is TGTGCCAGCAGTCTAACTCGGACTGCTAACACCGGGGAGCTGTTTTTT. J is TRBJ2-2 and V is TRBV27, with D possibly matching TRBD2 (5 bases). CDR1 MNHEY and CDR2 SMNVEV come from the germline V gene (reference sequence). The CDR3 covers 16 residues. Trimming took 5 bases from V and 2 from J, leaving 15 bases between them.

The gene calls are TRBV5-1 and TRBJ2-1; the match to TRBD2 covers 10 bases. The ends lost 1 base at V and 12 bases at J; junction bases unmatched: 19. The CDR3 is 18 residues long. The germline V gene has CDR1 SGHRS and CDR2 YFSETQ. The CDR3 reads CASSLLQTPSGSRGLQFF. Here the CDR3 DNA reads TGCGCCAGCAGCTTGCTCCAGACACCTAGCGGGAGCCGAGGATTGCAGTTCTTC.

The CDR3 coding sequence is TGCGCCAGCAGCCAAGCCCGGCCCGGGATTGGTGAGCAGTTCTTC. Translated: CASSQARPGIGEQFF. V usage is TRBV4-1 and J usage is TRBJ2-1; the D gene is possibly TRBD2 (5 bases). Per germline, CDR1 MGHRA and CDR2 YSYEKL. This CDR3 region has 15 residues. With 1 base removed from V and 9 bases from J, the gap between germline ends came to 16 bases.

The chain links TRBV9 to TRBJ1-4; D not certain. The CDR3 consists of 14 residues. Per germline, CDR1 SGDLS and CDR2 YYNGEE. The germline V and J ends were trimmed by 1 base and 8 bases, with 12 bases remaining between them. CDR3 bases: TGTGCCAGCAGCGTAAACGACGAGGAAGAAAAACTGTTTTTT. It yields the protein CASSVNDEEEKLFF.

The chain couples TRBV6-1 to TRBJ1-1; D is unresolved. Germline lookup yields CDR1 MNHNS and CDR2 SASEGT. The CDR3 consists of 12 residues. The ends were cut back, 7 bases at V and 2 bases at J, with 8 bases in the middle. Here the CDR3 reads CASTPFNTEAFF. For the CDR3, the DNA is TGTGCCAGCACACCCTTTAACACTGAAGCTTTCTTT.

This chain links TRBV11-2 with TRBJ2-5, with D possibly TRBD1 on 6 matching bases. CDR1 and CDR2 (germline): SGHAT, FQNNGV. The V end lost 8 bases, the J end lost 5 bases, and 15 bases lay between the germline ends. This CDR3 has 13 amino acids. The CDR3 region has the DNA TGTGCCAGCGGGCAACAGGGCGTGGAGACCCAGTACTTC. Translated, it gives CASGQQGVETQYF.

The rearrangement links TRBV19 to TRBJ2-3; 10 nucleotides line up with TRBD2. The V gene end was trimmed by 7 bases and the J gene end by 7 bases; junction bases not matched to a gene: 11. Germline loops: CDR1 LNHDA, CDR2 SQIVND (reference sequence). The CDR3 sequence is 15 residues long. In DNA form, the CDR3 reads TGTGCCAGTACCAAGAGGACTAGCGGACTTAATACGCAGTATTTT. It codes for CASTKRTSGLNTQYF.

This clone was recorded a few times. The CDR3 DNA reads TGCGCCAGCAGCTTCCCAGGGGAAGAAAAACTGTTTTTT. This translates into CASSFPGEEKLFF. This chain uses TRBV5-1 with TRBJ1-4; D is possibly TRBD1 (6 bases). Looked up from germline, CDR1 is SGHRS and CDR2 is YFSETQ. Deletions cut 2 bases from V and 8 bases from J, with 10 bases between. CDR3 size: 13 residues.